Listed here are 15 T cell receptor beta chains from one sample, sequenced in a study of T cell repertoires in cytomegalovirus infection. No antigen has been assigned to these receptors. Each CDR3 protein gets one entry after TCRdb re-called the reads with MiXCR. The repertoire holds under 150,000 distinct CDR3 sequences, with 30% as singletons. This material consisted of CD8+ T cells from cultured PBMCs, taken from culture after CMV antigen stimulation. The origin of the receptors is a human donor in good health (CMV status not recorded). Some clones in this sample may be carry-over from other donors' samples.

At least ten counts were recorded for this clonotype. CDR3 protein: CASSPATSGGVYEQYF. The DNA for the CDR3 is TGTGCCAGCAGCCCTGCGACTAGCGGGGGTGTTTACGAGCAGTACTTC. The rearrangement joins TRBV6-2 or TRBV6-3 to TRBJ2-7; TRBD2 matches at 12 bases. This CDR3 contains 16 residues. Trimming took 6 bases from V and 4 from J; bases not matched to a gene: 10. Germline values: CDR1 MNHEY, CDR2 SVGEGT.

V usage is TRBV6-6 and J usage is TRBJ1-4; D might be TRBD1 (5 bases). The CDR3 spans 17 residues. In germline, CDR1 is MNHNY, CDR2 SVGAGI (reference sequence). V was trimmed by 4 bases and J by 0 bases, leaving 15 bases between them. CDR3 coding DNA: TGTGCCAGCAGTTCCGTTGGCAGGGCTGCAACTAATGAAAAACTGTTTTTT. The encoded protein is CASSSVGRAATNEKLFF.

The sample holds many counts of this clonotype. The chain links TRBV7-2 to TRBJ2-7; D not resolved. The CDR3 is 15 amino acids. In germline, CDR1 is SGHTA, CDR2 FQGNSA. V lost 5 bases to trimming and J lost 7 bases, with 21 bases between them. Here the CDR3 DNA reads TGTGCCAGCAGCACAAACGTAGGTGTAGGGTTGGAGCAGTACTTC. This codes for CASSTNVGVGLEQYF.

The V gene is TRBV7-8, the J gene TRBJ2-3; 7 nucleotides align to TRBD2. From germline, CDR1 is SGHVS and CDR2 FQNEAQ. V gave up 5 bases and J gave up 2 bases; unmatched junction bases: 10. The CDR3 consists of 16 residues. This CDR3 reads CASSTIPGGDTDTQYF. The CDR3 region has the DNA TGTGCCAGCAGCACCATTCCGGGGGGAGACACAGATACGCAGTATTTT.

This clonotype appeared a few times. The J gene is TRBJ1-2, the V gene TRBV7-2, with unresolved D. The germline V gene has CDR1 SGHTA and CDR2 FQGNSA. The CDR3 has 16 residues. The germline V and J ends were trimmed by 2 bases and 2 bases, with 15 bases remaining between them. CDR3 residues: CASSLYGQERNYGYTF. DNA of the CDR3: TGTGCCAGCAGCTTATACGGTCAGGAGCGCAACTATGGCTACACCTTC.

J is TRBJ2-5 and V is TRBV7-8; D is possibly TRBD2 (6 bases). Per the germline V gene, CDR1 is SGHVS and CDR2 is FQNEAQ. The CDR3 sequence is 15 residues long. The V end was cut by 5 bases, the J end by 2 bases, with 15 bases between. CDR3: CASSPPGGEQETQYF. The CDR3 nucleotides read TGTGCCAGCAGCCCCCCCGGAGGGGAACAAGAGACCCAGTACTTC.

The sample holds many counts of this clonotype. J is TRBJ2-6 and V is TRBV27; no firm D call. The V gene lost 5 bases and the J gene lost 0 bases, with 2 bases spanning the gap. This CDR3 contains 13 residues. The germline gives CDR1 MNHEY, CDR2 SMNVEV (reference sequence). The CDR3 spells CASSPSGANVLTF. As DNA, the CDR3 is TGTGCCAGCAGTCCCTCTGGGGCCAACGTCCTGACTTTC.

There are many counts of this clonotype. This sequence joins TRBV28 and TRBJ1-2; D is uncertain. The CDR3 totals 13 residues. The V gene lost 6 bases and the J gene lost 4 bases, with 12 bases spanning the gap. The germline V gene has CDR1 MDHEN and CDR2 SYDVKM. The CDR3 spells CASSIRSSYGYTF. In DNA, the CDR3 is TGTGCCAGCAGCATTCGGAGCTCCTATGGCTACACCTTC.

This clonotype was recorded a few times. The CDR3 sequence: CASSSRALDGQETQYF. CDR3 DNA: TGTGCCAGCAGCTCCCGGGCCTTGGACGGCCAAGAGACCCAGTACTTC. The rearrangement links TRBV11-1 to TRBJ2-5; D is uncertain. CDR3 length equals 16 residues. The germline CDR1 and CDR2 sequences are SGHAT and FQDESV (reference sequence). With 4 bases removed from V and 1 base from J, the gap between germline ends came to 16 bases.

Ten or more counts support this clonotype. V is TRBV6-6 and J is TRBJ1-2, with TRBD1 matching 8 bases. Germline V gene data show CDR1 as MNHNY and CDR2 as SVGAGI (reference sequence). The CDR3 length is 16 residues. Germline trimming cut 4 bases from V and 3 bases from J; bases unmatched to any gene: 10. This CDR3 reads CASSWTGWDVDYGYTF. CDR3 nucleotide sequence: TGTGCCAGCAGTTGGACAGGGTGGGACGTGGACTATGGCTACACCTTC.

The CDR3 is CASSLYGLADYNEQFF. CDR3 nucleotides: TGTGCCAGCAGCTTGTATGGACTAGCGGACTACAATGAGCAGTTCTTC. The chain combines TRBV5-8 with TRBJ2-1; 10 nucleotides agree with TRBD2. With 1 base clipped from V and 3 bases from J, the junction kept 4 bases outside the gene matches. Germline V gene sequence: CDR1 SGHTS, CDR2 YDEGEE. The CDR3 extends over 16 amino acids.

The gene calls are TRBV12-5 and TRBJ1-1, with a tentative D call TRBD1 (6 bases). Looked up from germline, CDR1 is LGHNT and CDR2 is FRNRAP. The CDR3 covers 14 residues. Trimming took off 0 bases at V and 1 base at J, with 6 bases between the two ends. CDR3: CASGLVGGNTEAFF. In nucleotides, the CDR3 is TGTGCTAGTGGTTTGGTAGGGGGGAACACTGAAGCTTTCTTT.

The V call is TRBV6-2 or TRBV6-3, the J call TRBJ1-5; D gene unclear. V dropped 2 bases and J dropped 1 base, with 15 bases sitting between them. The germline gives CDR1 MNHEY, CDR2 SVGEGT. The length of the CDR3 is 17 residues. CDR3 residues: CASSYRMTRGSNQPQHF. CDR3 bases: TGTGCCAGCAGTTACAGGATGACCAGAGGGAGCAATCAGCCCCAGCATTTT.

Notes on this clonotype: A read error is possible here, since a much larger clone lies one base away. The rearrangement uses TRBV7-2 and TRBJ2-7; 9 positions agree with TRBD1. Losses at the gene ends were 2 bases for V and 4 bases for J; bases not matched to a gene: 15. CDR1 is SGHTA and CDR2 is FQGNSA in the germline V gene. This CDR3 contains 18 residues. Here the CDR3 reads CASSLYQIIGTGRYEQYF. The CDR3 region has the DNA TGTGCCAGCAGCTTATACCAAATCATCGGGACAGGGAGGTACGAGCAGTACTTC.

This clonotype has a handful of counts. The genes are TRBV7-6 and TRBJ2-5; possible D gene TRBD1, 6 bases. Per the germline V gene, CDR1 is SGHVS and CDR2 is FNYEAQ. The CDR3 length is 16 residues. The V gene lost 4 bases and the J gene lost 5 bases, with 20 bases spanning the gap. CDR3 bases: TGTGCCAGCAGCTCTGAGACAGGACATACCCCGGAGACCCAGTACTTC. It codes for CASSSETGHTPETQYF.